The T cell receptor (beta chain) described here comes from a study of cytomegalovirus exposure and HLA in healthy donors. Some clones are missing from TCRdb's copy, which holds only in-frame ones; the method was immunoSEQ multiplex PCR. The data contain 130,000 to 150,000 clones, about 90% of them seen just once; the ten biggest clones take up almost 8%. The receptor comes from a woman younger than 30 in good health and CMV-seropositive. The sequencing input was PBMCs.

The CDR3 sequence: CASNAGQDSNQPQHF. CDR3 bases: TGTGCCAGTAATGCGGGGCAGGATAGCAATCAGCCCCAGCATTTT. The genes are TRBV19 and TRBJ1-5; weak D call: TRBD1 (5 bases). Trimming removed 7 bases from V and 0 bases from J, with 13 bases in between. The CDR3 is made up of 15 amino acids. Germline-derived CDR1 and CDR2 are LNHDA and SQIVND (reference sequence).